These 15 T cell receptor beta chains came from one sample sequenced in a study of T cells in Graves' hyperthyroidism and ophthalmopathy. The source material, RNA transcripts, was used to amplify TCR beta CDR3 regions. When the TCR CDR3 underwent first-round RT-PCR, the HTBI primer set was used. TCRdb redid the calling of the multiplex PCR reads with MiXCR, one entry per CDR3 protein. The data show 300,000 to 450,000 distinct CDR3 sequences, with less than 15% seen just once and roughly 8.3% held by the top ten. Sequencing used blood. These TCRs come from a woman in her late teens or twenties with Graves' hyperthyroidism.

This clonotype was detected ten times or more. This chain connects TRBV5-1 to TRBJ2-1; a possible D gene is TRBD2 (5 bases). The CDR3 loop spans 14 amino acids. Between the trimmed V and J ends, which lost 8 bases and 1 base, there was a span of 13 bases. Germline V gene sequence: CDR1 SGHRS, CDR2 YFSETQ. This CDR3 reads CASRTTGSYNEQFF. The CDR3 bases are TGCGCCAGTCGGACCACGGGGTCCTACAATGAGCAGTTCTTC.

Ten or more counts support this clonotype. The chain recombines TRBV20-1 with TRBJ2-3; D remains unclear. The CDR3 extends over 12 amino acids. The germline V gene encodes CDR1 DFQATT and CDR2 SNEGSKA (reference sequence). The V end lost 0 bases, the J end lost 4 bases, and 5 bases lay between the germline ends. As DNA, the CDR3 is TGCAGTGCTAGAGATGAAGCAGATACGCAGTATTTT. Translating it yields CSARDEADTQYF.

This clonotype was seen at least ten times. This chain uses TRBV16 with TRBJ2-2; the D gene is possibly TRBD2 (5 bases). The CDR3 is 15 residues long. Germline values: CDR1 KGHSY, CDR2 FQNENV. V was trimmed by 2 bases and J by 7 bases, leaving 14 bases between them. In nucleotides, the CDR3 is TGTGCCAGCAGCCAAGTATTAGGAGCGGACGGGGAGCTGTTTTTT. Encoded protein: CASSQVLGADGELFF. The whole variable domain, filled in from reference TRBV16 and TRBJ2-2, reads GEEVAQTPKHLVRGEGQKAKLYCAPIKGHSYVFWYQQVLKNEFKFLISFQNENVFDETGMPKERFSAKCLPNSPCSLEIQATKLEDSAVYFCASSQVLGADGELFFGEGSRLTVL.

This clonotype was observed at least ten times. The V and J genes are TRBV12-3 or TRBV12-4 and TRBJ2-4; D might be TRBD2 (5 bases). V was pared by 7 bases and J by 5 bases, with 12 bases between. This CDR3 is 13 amino acids long. The DNA for the CDR3 is TGTGCCAGCAATCTGGGGAGTGAAAACATTCAGTACTTC. This encodes CASNLGSENIQYF.

Concerning this clonotype: The junction departs from the called germline gene at one end, perhaps through a read error. The rearrangement uses TRBV7-8 and TRBJ2-5; 8 nucleotides line up with TRBD1. The CDR3 is 13 amino acids. CDR1 and CDR2 from the germline V gene are SGHVS and FQNEAQ. The CDR3 nucleotides read TGCGCCAGCAGCCAGGGGGCGCGGGAGACCCAGTACTTC. Amino acid sequence: CASSQGARETQYF. The variable domain in full, completed from reference TRBV7-8 and TRBJ2-5, reads GAGVSQSPRYKVAKRGQDVALRCDPISGHVSLFWYQQALGQGPEFLTYFQNEAQLDKSGLPSDRFFAERPEGSVSTLKIQRTQQEDSAVYLCASSQGARETQYFGPGTRLLVL.

In its sample, this clonotype was seen many times. The V gene is TRBV10-3, the J gene TRBJ1-4, with 10 bases aligning to TRBD1. This CDR3 has 15 residues. CDR1 and CDR2 (germline): ENHRY, SYGVKD. The V segment lost 5 bases and the J segment 8 bases; nucleotides outside the gene matches: 8. The CDR3 spells CAISSSTGGEEKLFF. Here the CDR3 DNA reads TGTGCCATCAGTTCATCGACAGGGGGCGAGGAAAAACTGTTTTTT.

This clonotype came up many times. V and J are TRBV18 and TRBJ1-5, with 11 bases fitting TRBD1. V lost 3 bases and J lost 0; bases outside the gene matches: 1. Germline CDR1 and CDR2: KGHSH and LQKENI. The CDR3 consists of 16 residues. In DNA form, the CDR3 reads TGTGCCAGCTCACCCGGGACAGGGGGTAGCAATCAGCCCCAGCATTTT. This encodes CASSPGTGGSNQPQHF.

This clonotype was recorded at least ten times. V gene TRBV3-1 combines with J gene TRBJ2-7; 12 nucleotides align to TRBD1. CDR3 length: 14 amino acids. The V gene's germline CDR1 is LGHDT and CDR2 YNNKEL (reference sequence). J gave up 6 bases and V 6 bases, and 6 bases lay outside the gene matches. Here the CDR3 reads CASSPGTGGAEQYF. CDR3 coding DNA: TGTGCCAGCAGTCCCGGGACAGGGGGCGCCGAGCAGTACTTC.

There are many counts of this clonotype. The gene calls are TRBV20-1 and TRBJ2-5; 10 bases map to TRBD1. In germline, CDR1 is DFQATT, CDR2 SNEGSKA (reference sequence). V dropped 0 bases and J dropped 3; count of bases not matched to a gene: 4. The CDR3 has 15 residues. The CDR3: CSAREVGQGEETQYF. The CDR3 DNA is TGCAGTGCTAGAGAGGTTGGACAGGGGGAAGAGACCCAGTACTTC.

Ten or more counts support this clonotype. This chain uses TRBV5-1 with TRBJ2-3; maybe TRBD1 (6 bases). The CDR3 is made up of 15 amino acids. Per germline, CDR1 SGHRS and CDR2 YFSETQ. V lost 4 bases, J lost 6 bases, and 18 bases lay in between. Here the CDR3 reads CASSSLQGISDTQYF. CDR3 nucleotides: TGCGCCAGCAGCAGCCTACAGGGAATCAGCGATACGCAGTATTTT.

The table lists this clonotype with many counts. The rearrangement links TRBV13 to TRBJ2-1; 12 nucleotides match TRBD2. This CDR3 is 15 amino acids long. Trimming at V came to 4 bases and at J to 3 bases, leaving 1 base not matched to a gene. Germline V gives CDR1 PRHDT, CDR2 FYEKMQ (reference sequence). The CDR3 DNA follows: TGTGCCAGCAGCTCTAGCGGGAGGGTCTACAATGAGCAGTTCTTC. This codes for CASSSSGRVYNEQFF.

This clonotype came up many times. V gene TRBV7-6 combines with J gene TRBJ1-2; the match to TRBD1 covers 9 bases. The J segment lost 5 bases and the V segment lost 2 bases, leaving 9 bases of the junction unmatched. This CDR3 contains 16 residues. The germline CDR1 and CDR2 sequences are SGHVS and FNYEAQ. The DNA of the CDR3 is TGTGCCAGCAGCTTACAGCCTTCCGGGACAGGGTATGGCTACACCTTC. Protein: CASSLQPSGTGYGYTF.

This clonotype occurred many times. The V gene is TRBV9, the J gene TRBJ2-1; D might be TRBD1 or TRBD2, each matching 5 bases. Germline CDR1 SGDLS, CDR2 YYNGEE. CDR3 length: 14 residues. V dropped 4 bases and J dropped 7 bases, with 15 bases sitting between them. The DNA of the CDR3 is TGTGCCAGCAGCCTTTCCGGGACCACTAATGAGCAGTTCTTC. It encodes CASSLSGTTNEQFF.

The chain uses TRBV4-2 and TRBJ2-6; either TRBD1 or TRBD2 may supply D (5 bases each). Germline V gene lookup returns CDR1 LGHNA and CDR2 YNFKEQ. The CDR3 is made up of 18 amino acids. Trimming removed 0 bases from V and 0 bases from J, with 12 bases in between. Written as DNA, the CDR3 is TGTGCCAGCAGCCAAGATGGTCTGGGGACCTCTGGGGCCAACGTCCTGACTTTC. Amino acid sequence: CASSQDGLGTSGANVLTF.

Remarks on this clonotype: A much bigger clone sits one base away, suggesting this may be a read error. The chain carries TRBV18 and TRBJ2-7; 7 nucleotides agree with TRBD1. CDR1 is KGHSH, CDR2 LQKENI, per germline. With 5 bases clipped from V and 6 bases from J, the junction kept 13 bases outside the gene matches. CDR3 size: 15 residues. The CDR3 bases are TGTGCCAGCTCAGCATACCGGGACAGTCCCCTCGAGCAGTACTTC. Encoded protein: CASSAYRDSPLEQYF.